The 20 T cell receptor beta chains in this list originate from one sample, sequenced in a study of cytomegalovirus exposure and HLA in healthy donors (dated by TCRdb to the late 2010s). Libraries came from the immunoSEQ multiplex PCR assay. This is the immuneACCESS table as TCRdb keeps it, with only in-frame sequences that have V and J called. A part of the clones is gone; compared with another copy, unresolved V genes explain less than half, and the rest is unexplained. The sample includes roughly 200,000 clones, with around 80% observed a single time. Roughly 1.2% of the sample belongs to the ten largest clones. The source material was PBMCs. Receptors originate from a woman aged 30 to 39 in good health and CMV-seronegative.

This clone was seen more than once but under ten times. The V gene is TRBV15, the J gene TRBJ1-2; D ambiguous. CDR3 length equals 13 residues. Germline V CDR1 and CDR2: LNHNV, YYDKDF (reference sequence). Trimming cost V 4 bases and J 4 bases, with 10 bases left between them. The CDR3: CATSMGPSYGYTF. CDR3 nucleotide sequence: TGTGCCACCAGCATGGGCCCGAGCTATGGCTACACCTTC.

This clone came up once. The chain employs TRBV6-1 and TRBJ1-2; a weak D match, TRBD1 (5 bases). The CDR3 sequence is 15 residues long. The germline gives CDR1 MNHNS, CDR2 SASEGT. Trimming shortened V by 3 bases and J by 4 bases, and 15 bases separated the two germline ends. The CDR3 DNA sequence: TGTGCCAGCAGTGATACCGACAGAGCCTTCTATGGCTACACCTTC. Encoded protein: CASSDTDRAFYGYTF.

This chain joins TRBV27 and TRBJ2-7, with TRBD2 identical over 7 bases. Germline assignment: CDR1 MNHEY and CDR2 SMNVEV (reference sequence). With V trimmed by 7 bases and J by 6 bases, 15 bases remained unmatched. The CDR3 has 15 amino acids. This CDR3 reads CASKMMTSHPGEQYF. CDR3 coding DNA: TGTGCCAGCAAAATGATGACTAGCCATCCGGGCGAGCAGTACTTC.

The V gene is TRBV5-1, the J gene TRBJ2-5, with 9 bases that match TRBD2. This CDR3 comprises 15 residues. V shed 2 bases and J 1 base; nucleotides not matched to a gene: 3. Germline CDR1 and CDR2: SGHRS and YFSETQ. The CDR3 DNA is TGCGCCAGCAGCTTCCTAGCGGGAACCCAAGAGACCCAGTACTTC. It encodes CASSFLAGTQETQYF.

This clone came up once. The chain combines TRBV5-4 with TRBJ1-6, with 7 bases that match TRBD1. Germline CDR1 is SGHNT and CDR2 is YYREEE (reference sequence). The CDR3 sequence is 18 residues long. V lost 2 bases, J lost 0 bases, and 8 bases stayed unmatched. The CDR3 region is CASSLQGSISSYNSPLHF. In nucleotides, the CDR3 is TGTGCCAGCAGCTTACAGGGGTCCATAAGCTCCTATAATTCACCCCTCCACTTT.

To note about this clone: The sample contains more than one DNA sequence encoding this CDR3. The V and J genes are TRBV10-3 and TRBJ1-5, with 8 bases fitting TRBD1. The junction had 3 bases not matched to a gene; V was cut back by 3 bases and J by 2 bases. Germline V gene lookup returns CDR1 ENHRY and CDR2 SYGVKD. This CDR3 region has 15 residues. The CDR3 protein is CAISDQDRGNQPQHF. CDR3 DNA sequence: TGTGCCATCAGTGATCAGGACAGGGGCAATCAGCCCCAGCATTTT.

The CDR3 spells CASSLGDSVSNQPQHF. The CDR3 region has the DNA TGCGCCAGCAGCCTAGGGGACTCAGTTAGCAATCAGCCCCAGCATTTT. This sequence joins TRBV5-1 and TRBJ1-5; a weak D match, TRBD1 (5 bases). The CDR3 sequence is 16 residues long. Trimming took 4 bases from V and 0 from J, leaving 14 bases between them. Germline assignment: CDR1 SGHRS and CDR2 YFSETQ. Full variable domain (rest looked up from reference TRBV5-1 and TRBJ1-5): KAGVTQTPRYLIKTRGQQVTLSCSPISGHRSVSWYQQTPGQGLQFLFEYFSETQRNKGNFPGRFSGRQFSNSRSEMNVSTLELGDSALYLCASSLGDSVSNQPQHFGDGTRLSIL.

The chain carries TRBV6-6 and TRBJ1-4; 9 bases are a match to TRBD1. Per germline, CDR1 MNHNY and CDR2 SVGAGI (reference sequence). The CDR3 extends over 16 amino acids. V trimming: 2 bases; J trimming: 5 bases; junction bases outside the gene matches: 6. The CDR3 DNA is TGTGCCAGCAGTTACGCACAGGGGGCTTCCAATGAAAAACTGTTTTTT. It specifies CASSYAQGASNEKLFF.

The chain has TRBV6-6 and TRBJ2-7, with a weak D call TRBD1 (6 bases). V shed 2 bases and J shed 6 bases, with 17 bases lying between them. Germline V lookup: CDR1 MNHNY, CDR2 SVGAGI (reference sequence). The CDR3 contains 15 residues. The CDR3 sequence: CASSYGQSERSEQYF. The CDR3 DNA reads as TGTGCCAGCAGTTACGGACAGTCGGAGCGAAGCGAGCAGTACTTC.

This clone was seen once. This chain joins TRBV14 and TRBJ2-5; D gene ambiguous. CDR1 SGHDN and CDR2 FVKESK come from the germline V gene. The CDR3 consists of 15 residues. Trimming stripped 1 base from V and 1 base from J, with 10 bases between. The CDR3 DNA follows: TGTGCCAGCAGCCAAGTTGGGCCGATCCAAGAGACCCAGTACTTC. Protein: CASSQVGPIQETQYF. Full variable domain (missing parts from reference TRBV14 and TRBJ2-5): EAGVTQFPSHSVIEKGQTVTLRCDPISGHDNLYWYRRVMGKEIKFLLHFVKESKQDESGMPNNRFLAERTGGTYSTLKVQPAELEDSGVYFCASSQVGPIQETQYFGPGTRLLVL.

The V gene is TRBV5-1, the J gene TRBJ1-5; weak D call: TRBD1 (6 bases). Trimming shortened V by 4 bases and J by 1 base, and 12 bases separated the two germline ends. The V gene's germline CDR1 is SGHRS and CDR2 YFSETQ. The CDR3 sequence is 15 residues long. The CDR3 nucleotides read TGCGCCAGCAGCATCCAGGGGCAGAGCAATCAGCCCCAGCATTTT. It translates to CASSIQGQSNQPQHF.

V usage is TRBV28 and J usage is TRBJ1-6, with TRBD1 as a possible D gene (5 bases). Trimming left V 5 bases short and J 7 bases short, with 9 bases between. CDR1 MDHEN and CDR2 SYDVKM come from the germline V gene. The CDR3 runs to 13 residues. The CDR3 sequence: CASSPGLNSPLHF. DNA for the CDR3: TGTGCCAGCAGTCCGGGACTAAATTCACCCCTCCACTTT.

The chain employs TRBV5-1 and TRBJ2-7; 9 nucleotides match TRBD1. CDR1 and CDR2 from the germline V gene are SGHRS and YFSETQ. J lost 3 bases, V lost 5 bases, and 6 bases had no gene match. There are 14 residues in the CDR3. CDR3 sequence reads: CASRITGQGYEQYF. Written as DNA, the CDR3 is TGCGCCAGCAGGATAACGGGACAGGGCTACGAGCAGTACTTC.

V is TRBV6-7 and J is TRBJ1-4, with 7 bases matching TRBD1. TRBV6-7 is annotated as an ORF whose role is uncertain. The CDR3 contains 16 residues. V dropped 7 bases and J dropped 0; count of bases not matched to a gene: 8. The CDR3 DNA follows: TGTGCCAGCAATGGCCGGGACAGTGCAACTAATGAAAAACTGTTTTTT. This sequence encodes CASNGRDSATNEKLFF.

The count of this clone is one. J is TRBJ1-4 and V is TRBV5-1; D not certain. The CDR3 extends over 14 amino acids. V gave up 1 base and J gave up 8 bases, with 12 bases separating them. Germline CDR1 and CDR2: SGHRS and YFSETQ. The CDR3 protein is CASSLYRDQEKLFF. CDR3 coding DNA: TGCGCCAGCAGCTTGTACAGAGATCAAGAAAAACTGTTTTTT.

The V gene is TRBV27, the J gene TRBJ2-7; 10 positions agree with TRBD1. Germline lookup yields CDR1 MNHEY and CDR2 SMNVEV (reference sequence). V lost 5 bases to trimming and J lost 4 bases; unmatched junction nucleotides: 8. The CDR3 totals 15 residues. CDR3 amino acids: CASSPSGTGVYEQYF. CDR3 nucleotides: TGTGCCAGCAGTCCCTCCGGGACAGGGGTTTACGAGCAGTACTTC.

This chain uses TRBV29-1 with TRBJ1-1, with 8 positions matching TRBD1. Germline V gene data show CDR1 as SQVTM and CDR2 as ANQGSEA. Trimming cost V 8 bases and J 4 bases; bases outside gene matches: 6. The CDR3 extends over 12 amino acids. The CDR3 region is CSSRQGLTEAFF. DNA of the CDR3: TGCAGCTCGAGACAGGGGCTCACTGAAGCTTTCTTT.

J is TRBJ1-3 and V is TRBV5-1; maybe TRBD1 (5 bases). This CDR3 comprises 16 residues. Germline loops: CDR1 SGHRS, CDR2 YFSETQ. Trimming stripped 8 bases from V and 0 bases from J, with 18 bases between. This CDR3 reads CASSPRAPSSGNTIYF. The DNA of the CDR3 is TGCGCCAGTAGCCCCAGGGCACCGAGCTCTGGAAACACCATATATTTT.

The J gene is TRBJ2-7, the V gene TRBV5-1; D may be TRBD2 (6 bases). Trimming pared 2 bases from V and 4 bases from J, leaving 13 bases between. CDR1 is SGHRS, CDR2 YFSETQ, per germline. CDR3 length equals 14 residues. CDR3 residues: CASSFGTQVYEQYF. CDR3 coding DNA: TGCGCCAGCAGCTTCGGGACTCAAGTATACGAGCAGTACTTC.

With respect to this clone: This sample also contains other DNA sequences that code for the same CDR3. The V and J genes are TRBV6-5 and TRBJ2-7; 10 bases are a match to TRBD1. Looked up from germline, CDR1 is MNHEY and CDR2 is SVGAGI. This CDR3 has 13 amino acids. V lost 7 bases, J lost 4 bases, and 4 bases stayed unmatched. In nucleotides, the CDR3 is TGTGCCAGCACCGACAGGGGGCGTTACGAGCAGTACTTC. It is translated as CASTDRGRYEQYF.